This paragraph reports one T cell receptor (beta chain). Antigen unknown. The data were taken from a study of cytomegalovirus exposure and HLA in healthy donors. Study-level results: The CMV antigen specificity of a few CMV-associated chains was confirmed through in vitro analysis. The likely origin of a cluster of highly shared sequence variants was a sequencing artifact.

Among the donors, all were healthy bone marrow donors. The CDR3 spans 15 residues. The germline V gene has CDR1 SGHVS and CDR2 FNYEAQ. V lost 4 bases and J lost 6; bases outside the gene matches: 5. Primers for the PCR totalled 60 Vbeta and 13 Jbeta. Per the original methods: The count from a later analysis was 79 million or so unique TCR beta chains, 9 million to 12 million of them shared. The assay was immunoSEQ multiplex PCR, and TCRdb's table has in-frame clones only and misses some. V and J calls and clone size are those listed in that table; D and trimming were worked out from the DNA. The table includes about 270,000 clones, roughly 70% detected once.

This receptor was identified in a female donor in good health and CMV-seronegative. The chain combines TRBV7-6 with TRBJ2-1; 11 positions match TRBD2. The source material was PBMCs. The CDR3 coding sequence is TGTGCCAGCAGCTCCCTAGCGGGAGGATCCAATGAGCAGTTCTTC. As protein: CASSSLAGGSNEQFF. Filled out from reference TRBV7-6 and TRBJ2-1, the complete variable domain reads GAGVSQSPRYKVTKRGQDVALRCDPISGHVSLYWYRQALGQGPEFLTYFNYEAQQDKSGLPNDRFSAERPEGSISTLTIQRTEQRDSAMYRCASSSLAGGSNEQFFGPGTRLTVL.